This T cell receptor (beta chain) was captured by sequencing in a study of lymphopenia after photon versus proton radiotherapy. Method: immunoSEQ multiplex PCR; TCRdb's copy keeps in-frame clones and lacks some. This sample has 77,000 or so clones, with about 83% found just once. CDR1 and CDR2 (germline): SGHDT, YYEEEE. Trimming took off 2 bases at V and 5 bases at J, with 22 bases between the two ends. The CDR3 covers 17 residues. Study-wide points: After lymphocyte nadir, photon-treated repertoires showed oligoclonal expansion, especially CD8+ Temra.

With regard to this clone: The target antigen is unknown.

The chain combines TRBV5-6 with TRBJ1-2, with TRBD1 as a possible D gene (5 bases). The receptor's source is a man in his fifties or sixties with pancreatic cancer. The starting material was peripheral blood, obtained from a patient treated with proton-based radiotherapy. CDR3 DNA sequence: TGTGCCAGCAGCTTAGGTTTGGGTAGACAGAAAACTTATGGCTACACCTTC. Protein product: CASSLGLGRQKTYGYTF. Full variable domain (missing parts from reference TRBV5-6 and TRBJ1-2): DAGVTQSPTHLIKTRGQQVTLRCSPKSGHDTVSWYQQALGQGPQFIFQYYEEEERQRGNFPDRFSGHQFPNYSSELNVNALLLGDSALYLCASSLGLGRQKTYGYTFGSGTRLTVV.